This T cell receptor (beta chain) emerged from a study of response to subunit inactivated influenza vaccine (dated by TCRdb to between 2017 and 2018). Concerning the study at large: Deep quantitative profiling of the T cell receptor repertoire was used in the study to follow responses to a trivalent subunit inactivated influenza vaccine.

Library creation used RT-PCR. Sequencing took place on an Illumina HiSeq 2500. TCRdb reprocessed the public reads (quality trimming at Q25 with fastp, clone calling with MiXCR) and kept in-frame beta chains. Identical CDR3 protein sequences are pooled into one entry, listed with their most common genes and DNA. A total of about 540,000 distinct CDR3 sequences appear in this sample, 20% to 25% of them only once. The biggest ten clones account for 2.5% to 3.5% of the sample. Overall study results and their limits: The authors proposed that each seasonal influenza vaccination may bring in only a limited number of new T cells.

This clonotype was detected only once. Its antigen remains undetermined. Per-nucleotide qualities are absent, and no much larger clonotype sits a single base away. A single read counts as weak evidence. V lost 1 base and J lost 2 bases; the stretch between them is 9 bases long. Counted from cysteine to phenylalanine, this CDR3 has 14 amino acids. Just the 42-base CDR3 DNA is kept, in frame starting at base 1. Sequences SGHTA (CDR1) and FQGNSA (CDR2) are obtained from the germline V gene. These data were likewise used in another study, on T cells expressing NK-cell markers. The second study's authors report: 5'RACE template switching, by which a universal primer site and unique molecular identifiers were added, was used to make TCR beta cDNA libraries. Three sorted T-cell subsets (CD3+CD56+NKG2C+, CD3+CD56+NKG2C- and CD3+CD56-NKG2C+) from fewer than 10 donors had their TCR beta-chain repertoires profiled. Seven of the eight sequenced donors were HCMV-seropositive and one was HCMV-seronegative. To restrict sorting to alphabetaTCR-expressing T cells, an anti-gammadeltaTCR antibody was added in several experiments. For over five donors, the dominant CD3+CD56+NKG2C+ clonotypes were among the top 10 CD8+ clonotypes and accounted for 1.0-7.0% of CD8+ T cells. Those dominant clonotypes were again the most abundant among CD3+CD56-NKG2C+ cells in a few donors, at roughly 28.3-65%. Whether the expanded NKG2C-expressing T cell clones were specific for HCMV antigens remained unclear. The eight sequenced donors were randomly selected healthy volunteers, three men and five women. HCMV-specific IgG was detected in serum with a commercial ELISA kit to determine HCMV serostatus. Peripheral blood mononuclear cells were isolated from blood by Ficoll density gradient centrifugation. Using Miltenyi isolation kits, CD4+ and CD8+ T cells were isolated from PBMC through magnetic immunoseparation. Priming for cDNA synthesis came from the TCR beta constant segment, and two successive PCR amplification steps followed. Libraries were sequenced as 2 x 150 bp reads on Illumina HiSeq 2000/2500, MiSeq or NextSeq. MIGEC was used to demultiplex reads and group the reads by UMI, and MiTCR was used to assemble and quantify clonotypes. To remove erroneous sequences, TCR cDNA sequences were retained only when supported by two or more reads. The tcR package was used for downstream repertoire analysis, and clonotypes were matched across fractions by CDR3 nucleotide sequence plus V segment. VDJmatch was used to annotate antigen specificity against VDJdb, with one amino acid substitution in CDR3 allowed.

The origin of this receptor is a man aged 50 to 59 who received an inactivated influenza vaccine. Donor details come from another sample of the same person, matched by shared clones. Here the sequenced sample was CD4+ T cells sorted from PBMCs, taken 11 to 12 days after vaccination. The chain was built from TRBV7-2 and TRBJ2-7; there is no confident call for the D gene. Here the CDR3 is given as CASSLVGLAYEQYF. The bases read TGTGCCAGCAGCTTAGTCGGGCTAGCCTACGAGCAGTACTTC.